These 8 T cell receptor beta chains were all obtained from the same sample, sequenced in a study of regulatory T cells in long-lasting Graves disease. Documented time point: persistent/refractory GD, antithyroid drugs over 5 years with positive TRAb. PBMCs provided the RNA from which the TCR library was made. Library construction for TCR beta used iRepertoire HTBI primers and Arm-PCR of CDR3 regions. TCRdb processed the multiplex PCR reads anew with MiXCR; each CDR3 protein has one entry. The sample carries approximately 290,000 distinct CDR3 sequences, under 25% recorded once. The material was peripheral blood mononuclear cells (PBMCs), obtained when the disease was refractory, from a patient treated with antithyroid drugs. These receptors were obtained from a female donor with Graves disease.

This clonotype was seen at least ten times. The V and J genes are TRBV5-6 and TRBJ2-5; TRBD1 aligns across 9 bases. The germline V gene encodes CDR1 SGHDT and CDR2 YYEEEE. V lost 4 bases, J lost 2 bases, and 9 bases stayed unmatched. The CDR3 covers 16 residues. CDR3 DNA sequence: TGTGCCAGCAGCCTACCGGGGACAGGGCATCAAGAGACCCAGTACTTC. This sequence encodes CASSLPGTGHQETQYF.

This clonotype was seen a single time. The V gene is TRBV27, the J gene TRBJ2-2; D is possibly TRBD1 (6 bases). With 5 bases removed from V and 0 bases from J, the gap between germline ends came to 13 bases. This CDR3 has 16 residues. CDR1 is MNHEY, CDR2 SMNVEV, per germline (reference sequence). CDR3 residues: CASSHYRVANTGELFF. In DNA form, the CDR3 reads TGTGCCAGCAGTCACTACAGGGTCGCGAACACCGGGGAGCTGTTTTTT.

On this clonotype: In this CDR3 the conserved last residue, phenylalanine or tryptophan, is missing, so a read error is likely. This rearrangement joins TRBV11-2 to TRBJ1-1; 7 bases are shared with TRBD1. The CDR3 has 14 residues. Germline assignment: CDR1 SGHAT and CDR2 FQNNGV. J was trimmed by 11 bases and V by 5 bases; bases with no gene match: 14. The CDR3 sequence is CASSPPWTGSEAFL. DNA of the CDR3: TGTGCCAGCAGCCCCCCCTGGACAGGATCCGAGGCTTTCCTT.

This clonotype has just a few counts. The V and J genes are TRBV28 and TRBJ1-2; D gene unclear. The germline gives CDR1 MDHEN, CDR2 SYDVKM. Trimming cost V 4 bases and J 1 base, with 13 bases left between them. This CDR3 is built from 15 residues. The CDR3 sequence is CASSSPGQNNYGYTF. CDR3 sequence (DNA): TGTGCCAGCAGTTCACCAGGCCAGAATAACTATGGCTACACCTTC.

The chain links TRBV20-1 to TRBJ2-7; 8 nucleotides agree with TRBD1. J lost 3 bases, V lost 2 bases, and 9 bases had no gene match. This CDR3 region has 15 residues. The germline V gene has CDR1 DFQATT and CDR2 SNEGSKA (reference sequence). In nucleotides, the CDR3 is TGCAGTGCTAGACCAGGGGGCGGGCAACGCTACGAGCAGTACTTC. Protein: CSARPGGGQRYEQYF.

The table lists this clonotype with many counts. The chain is built from TRBV12-3 or TRBV12-4 and TRBJ2-5, with TRBD1 matching 11 bases. This CDR3 spans 17 amino acids. With V trimmed by 7 bases and J by 4 bases, 14 bases remained unmatched. The CDR3 DNA sequence: TGTGCCAGCACCTTGGGACAGGGGGATAGCGGGGGAGAGACCCAGTACTTC. Residues: CASTLGQGDSGGETQYF.

CDR3 amino acids: CASNPAIWAGSGTDTQYF. DNA for the CDR3: TGTGCCAGCAACCCGGCTATTTGGGCAGGATCGGGTACAGATACGCAGTATTTT. This chain links TRBV28 with TRBJ2-3; no clear D. This CDR3 contains 18 residues. The germline V gene has CDR1 MDHEN and CDR2 SYDVKM. Trimming took 7 bases from V and 3 from J, leaving 26 bases between them.

This clonotype was found many times. The CDR3 reads CASSFDLNTGELFF. DNA for the CDR3: TGTGCCAGCAGTTTTGATCTAAACACCGGGGAGCTGTTTTTT. V gene TRBV28 combines with J gene TRBJ2-2, with unresolved D. Trimming cost V 3 bases and J 2 bases, with 7 bases left between them. The CDR3 sequence is 14 residues long. Germline values: CDR1 MDHEN, CDR2 SYDVKM.